This entry concerns a single T cell receptor (beta chain). These data belong to a study of cytomegalovirus exposure and HLA in healthy donors. Across the whole study: HLA-typed donors contributed some 85 million unique TCRs, which were held in an early data release.

Healthy individuals who donated bone marrow served as the donors. The PCR had 60 Vbeta and 13 Jbeta primers. The data were produced by immunoSEQ multiplex PCR, yet TCRdb's version contains in-frame clones alone and is incomplete. The sample has around 150,000 clones, around 80% seen once; the top ten hold around 6%. The germline CDR1 and CDR2 sequences are SNHLY and FYNNEI. V was cut by 7 bases and J by 4 bases, with 17 bases left in between. This CDR3 has 15 residues. This receptor was identified in a man aged 50-60 years in good health and CMV-seropositive. The sample comprised PBMCs. The chain links TRBV2 to TRBJ2-1; tentatively, D is TRBD2 (6 bases). The CDR3 region has the DNA TGTGCCAGCACCCGGGAGAAAGGTAATTACAATGAGCAGTTCTTC. It translates to CASTREKGNYNEQFF.